What follows are 3 T cell receptor beta chains derived from one specimen sequenced in a study of cytomegalovirus exposure and HLA in healthy donors. Primers included in the PCR were 60 Vbeta and 13 Jbeta primers. Some clones are missing from TCRdb's copy, which holds only in-frame ones; the method was immunoSEQ multiplex PCR. The sample has approximately 92,000 clones, approximately 71% seen once. Sequenced: PBMCs. The receptors shown here come from a man aged 50 or older in good health and CMV-seronegative.

V usage is TRBV7-3 and J usage is TRBJ1-2; maybe TRBD1 (6 bases). The CDR3 covers 13 residues. The germline CDR1 and CDR2 sequences are SGHTA and FQGTGA. The V end was cut by 2 bases, the J end by 4 bases, with 8 bases between. The CDR3 DNA reads TGTGCCAGCAGCTTACAACAGGGCTATGGCTACACCTTC. It translates to CASSLQQGYGYTF.

Only a few counts were recorded for this clone. The CDR3 spells CASSSRDSYNEQFF. The CDR3 nucleotides are TGTGCCAGCAGCTCCCGGGACAGCTACAATGAGCAGTTCTTC. The chain has TRBV5-8 and TRBJ2-1; TRBD1 matches 7 bases. The CDR3 consists of 14 residues. The germline V gene encodes CDR1 SGHTS and CDR2 YDEGEE. V dropped 3 bases and J dropped 3; count of bases not matched to a gene: 3. Full variable domain (missing parts from reference TRBV5-8 and TRBJ2-1): EAGVTQSPTHLIKTRGQQATLRCSPISGHTSVYWYQQALGLGLQFLLWYDEGEERNRGNFPPRFSGRQFPNYSSELNVNALELEDSALYLCASSSRDSYNEQFFGPGTRLTVL.

This chain uses TRBV5-1 with TRBJ1-4; TRBD1 might be the D (5 bases). Trimming pared 0 bases from V and 12 bases from J, leaving 12 bases between. CDR1 and CDR2 (germline): SGHRS, YFSETQ. The CDR3 covers 13 residues. The CDR3 reads CASSLGQSGQLFF. In DNA, the CDR3 is TGCGCCAGCAGCTTGGGACAGTCTGGTCAACTGTTTTTT.